Following are 22 T cell receptor beta chains from one sample sequenced in a study of blood T cell repertoires in COVID-19. Produced via immunoSEQ multiplex PCR; TCRdb's table is partial and in-frame only. Counted here are 200,000 to 250,000 clones, roughly 85% occurring once; the ten biggest clones make up approximately 2.3%. Sequencing input: peripheral blood. Receptor source: a woman aged 70-85 years with COVID-19, enrolled during active disease.

This clone was observed a few times. This chain links TRBV14 with TRBJ1-5, with D unclear. The CDR3 runs 11 residues. V lost 4 bases, J lost 6 bases, and 4 bases lay in between. Germline V gene sequence: CDR1 SGHDN, CDR2 FVKESK. The CDR3 spells CASSPSQPQHF. The CDR3 DNA reads TGTGCCAGCAGCCCCAGTCAGCCCCAGCATTTT.

The chain links TRBV5-1 to TRBJ2-3, with 9 bases matching TRBD2. The CDR3 contains 16 residues. The germline V gene encodes CDR1 SGHRS and CDR2 YFSETQ. V lost 2 bases and J lost 1; bases outside the gene matches: 5. The DNA for the CDR3 is TGCGCCAGCAGCTTACTGGCGGGAGGGGGCACAGATACGCAGTATTTT. Encoded protein: CASSLLAGGGTDTQYF. Supplemented by reference TRBV5-1 and TRBJ2-3, the full variable domain reads KAGVTQTPRYLIKTRGQQVTLSCSPISGHRSVSWYQQTPGQGLQFLFEYFSETQRNKGNFPGRFSGRQFSNSRSEMNVSTLELGDSALYLCASSLLAGGGTDTQYFGPGTRLTVL.

The chain combines TRBV2 with TRBJ2-1; TRBD2 matches 8 bases. The ends lost 6 bases at V and 3 bases at J; junction bases unmatched: 4. The CDR3 totals 14 residues. From germline, CDR1 is SNHLY and CDR2 FYNNEI. CDR3 nucleotides: TGTGCCAGCAGGCGGGAGGTCAACTACAATGAGCAGTTCTTC. Residues: CASRREVNYNEQFF.

CDR3 in DNA: TGTGCCAGCAGCTCCACGACAGGCAACTATGGCTACACCTTC. Translating gives CASSSTTGNYGYTF. The gene calls are TRBV11-2 and TRBJ1-2, with a tentative D call TRBD1 (6 bases). CDR3 length equals 14 residues. The V gene's germline CDR1 is SGHAT and CDR2 FQNNGV. Between the trimmed V and J ends, which lost 4 bases and 2 bases, there was a span of 11 bases.

The V call is TRBV6-5, the J call TRBJ1-2; D is unclear. Trimming pared 10 bases from V and 6 bases from J, leaving 21 bases between. In germline, CDR1 is MNHEY, CDR2 SVGAGI. CDR3 length equals 14 residues. The CDR3 nucleotides read TGTGCCACCAGAGCAGAGGGATACAAGAATGGCTACACCTTC. This translates into CATRAEGYKNGYTF.

This chain's CDR3 is CASRPDRGNSPLHF. The CDR3 region has the DNA TGTGCCAGCAGGCCAGACAGGGGGAATTCACCCCTCCACTTT. V usage is TRBV27 and J usage is TRBJ1-6; 9 bases are a match to TRBD1. The CDR3 contains 14 residues. Trimming took 6 bases from V and 7 from J; bases not matched to a gene: 4. CDR1 and CDR2 from the germline V gene are MNHEY and SMNVEV (reference sequence).

V is TRBV5-8 and J is TRBJ2-1; 10 bases are a match to TRBD2. V dropped 4 bases and J dropped 4; count of bases not matched to a gene: 11. Germline CDR1 reads SGHTS; CDR2 reads YDEGEE. This CDR3 spans 17 amino acids. CDR3 bases: TGTGCCAGCAGCAACTCCCGACTAGCGGGCCCGTACAATGAGCAGTTCTTC. This sequence encodes CASSNSRLAGPYNEQFF.

This clone appeared a single time. The chain recombines TRBV5-1 with TRBJ2-5; TRBD1 matches at 8 bases. Trimming at V came to 5 bases and at J to 4 bases, leaving 4 bases not matched to a gene. The V gene's germline CDR1 is SGHRS and CDR2 YFSETQ. This CDR3 contains 13 residues. The CDR3 nucleotides read TGCGCCAGCAGTCAGGACAGGGCAGAGACCCAGTACTTC. It is translated as CASSQDRAETQYF.

The chain links TRBV9 to TRBJ1-3; D unclear. CDR3 length: 17 amino acids. V dropped 4 bases and J dropped 0 bases, with 17 bases sitting between them. Germline CDR1 and CDR2: SGDLS and YYNGEE. The CDR3 loop reads CASSPSPSGSSGNTIYF. Here the CDR3 DNA reads TGTGCCAGCAGCCCATCCCCCTCGGGGAGCTCTGGAAACACCATATATTTT. The whole variable domain, remainder taken from reference TRBV9 and TRBJ1-3, is DSGVTQTPKHLITATGQRVTLRCSPRSGDLSVYWYQQSLDQGLQFLIQYYNGEERAKGNILERFSAQQFPDLHSELNLSSLELGDSALYFCASSPSPSGSSGNTIYFGEGSWLTVV.

The chain carries TRBV5-5 and TRBJ2-7; 14 nucleotides line up with TRBD2. The CDR3 is 15 residues long. The V gene's germline CDR1 is SGHKS and CDR2 YYEKEE (reference sequence). The junction had 4 bases not matched to a gene; V was cut back by 3 bases and J by 5 bases. The CDR3 loop is CASSSGTSGSNEQYF. The CDR3 nucleotides read TGTGCCAGCAGCTCCGGGACTAGCGGGAGTAACGAGCAGTACTTC.

The chain carries TRBV4-2 and TRBJ2-3; 10 bases are shared with TRBD2. The CDR3 runs to 16 residues. J gave up 5 bases and V 3 bases, and 8 bases lay outside the gene matches. CDR1 and CDR2 (germline): LGHNA, YNFKEQ. The CDR3 sequence is CASSQVLAGEGDTQYF. CDR3 nucleotide sequence: TGTGCCAGCAGCCAGGTTCTAGCGGGGGAGGGAGATACGCAGTATTTT.

V gene TRBV19 combines with J gene TRBJ2-7, with 10 bases matching TRBD2. The V gene end was trimmed by 8 bases and the J gene end by 0 bases; junction bases not matched to a gene: 10. The CDR3 length is 16 residues. Germline lookup yields CDR1 LNHDA and CDR2 SQIVND (reference sequence). The CDR3 bases are TGTGCCAGTGCTGTTAGGGGGACTAGCGCCTCCTACGAGCAGTACTTC. Translated, it gives CASAVRGTSASYEQYF.

V is TRBV19 and J is TRBJ1-1, with TRBD1 matching over 8 bases. J gave up 5 bases and V 4 bases, and 9 bases lay outside the gene matches. The CDR3 totals 15 residues. Per the germline V gene, CDR1 is LNHDA and CDR2 is SQIVND (reference sequence). CDR3 sequence (DNA): TGTGCCAGTAGTACAAGGGGAACAGGGGGGACTGAAGCTTTCTTT. Its protein is CASSTRGTGGTEAFF. Combining the CDR3 with reference TRBV19 and TRBJ1-1 gives the whole variable domain DGGITQSPKYLFRKEGQNVTLSCEQNLNHDAMYWYRQDPGQGLRLIYYSQIVNDFQKGDIAEGYSVSREKKESFPLTVTSAQKNPTAFYLCASSTRGTGGTEAFFGQGTRLTVV.

The V gene is TRBV28, the J gene TRBJ2-7; a possible D gene is TRBD2 (5 bases). Germline V gene data show CDR1 as MDHEN and CDR2 as SYDVKM. The CDR3 is 14 amino acids. V was pared by 2 bases and J by 2 bases, with 10 bases between. CDR3 in amino acids: CASSLGSGPYEQYF. The CDR3, as DNA: TGTGCCAGCAGTTTAGGCAGCGGACCCTACGAGCAGTACTTC. Combining the CDR3 with reference TRBV28 and TRBJ2-7 gives the whole variable domain DVKVTQSSRYLVKRTGEKVFLECVQDMDHENMFWYRQDPGLGLRLIYFSYDVKMKEKGDIPEGYSVSREKKERFSLILESASTNQTSMYLCASSLGSGPYEQYFGPGTRLTVT.

The chain uses TRBV6-1 and TRBJ1-2; no reliable D call. The V end lost 2 bases, the J end lost 0 bases, and 10 bases lay between the germline ends. Germline V gene lookup returns CDR1 MNHNS and CDR2 SASEGT. The CDR3 has 15 amino acids. The CDR3 DNA reads TGTGCCAGCAGTGAATATAGTGTTGCTAACTATGGCTACACCTTC. This codes for CASSEYSVANYGYTF.

The gene calls are TRBV5-1 and TRBJ2-2; D unclear. With 0 bases removed from V and 0 bases from J, the gap between germline ends came to 12 bases. The CDR3 sequence is 17 residues long. Germline V gene sequence: CDR1 SGHRS, CDR2 YFSETQ. The CDR3 bases are TGCGCCAGCAGCTTGGTAGGAGCTCTGACGAACACCGGGGAGCTGTTTTTT. Translation: CASSLVGALTNTGELFF.

The genes are TRBV18 and TRBJ1-4; a weak D match, TRBD1 (5 bases). This CDR3 comprises 13 residues. Trimming removed 4 bases at V and 4 bases at J, with 7 bases between. Germline values: CDR1 KGHSH, CDR2 LQKENI. The CDR3 region is CASSRQYNEKLFF. CDR3 in DNA: TGTGCCAGCTCACGACAGTATAATGAAAAACTGTTTTTT.

The genes are TRBV5-4 and TRBJ2-1; tentatively, D is TRBD2 (6 bases). V was trimmed by 5 bases and J by 6 bases, leaving 21 bases between them. The CDR3 has 16 amino acids. Germline assignment: CDR1 SGHNT and CDR2 YYREEE (reference sequence). CDR3 residues: CASSTAGQGVFNEQFF. In nucleotides, the CDR3 is TGTGCCAGCAGTACGGCGGGGCAGGGCGTTTTCAATGAGCAGTTCTTC.

The V and J genes are TRBV6-6 and TRBJ1-1, with 7 bases that match TRBD1. The CDR3 extends over 16 amino acids. Germline CDR1 is MNHNY and CDR2 is SVGAGI (reference sequence). Trimming removed 2 bases from V and 6 bases from J; junction bases left unmatched: 12. CDR3 DNA: TGTGCCAGCAGTTACCTTAGGGGACAGAGGGGGGCTGAAGCTTTCTTT. Its protein is CASSYLRGQRGAEAFF.

This clone has only one observation. The chain carries TRBV18 and TRBJ2-7; perhaps TRBD1 as D (8 bases). This CDR3 has 15 amino acids. Germline assignment: CDR1 KGHSH and CDR2 LQKENI. V was clipped by 3 bases and J by 5 bases, with 17 bases between them. The CDR3 DNA reads TGTGCCAGCTCACCCGGACAGGGAGGGATCCACGAGCAGTACTTC. This codes for CASSPGQGGIHEQYF.

This clone was recorded once. CDR3 loop: CASSPPSRSSYEQYF. CDR3 in DNA: TGTGCCAGCTCACCACCGTCGCGATCCTCCTACGAGCAGTACTTC. This chain joins TRBV18 and TRBJ2-7; D call uncertain. The V end lost 0 bases, the J end lost 0 bases, and 9 bases lay between the germline ends. Germline loops: CDR1 KGHSH, CDR2 LQKENI. The CDR3 spans 15 residues.

The sample holds one count of this clone. The chain uses TRBV7-2 and TRBJ2-2; possible D gene TRBD1, 6 bases. The CDR3 loop spans 15 amino acids. Germline CDR1 reads SGHTA; CDR2 reads FQGNSA. The V end lost 0 bases, the J end lost 5 bases, and 10 bases lay between the germline ends. This CDR3 is CASSLALQGTGELFF. CDR3 in DNA: TGTGCCAGCAGCTTAGCTCTTCAGGGGACCGGGGAGCTGTTTTTT.